What follows describes a single T cell receptor beta chain. Per the study methods: Estimates of nucleated cell counts were drawn from the amplification of reference gene primers. This table comes from immunoSEQ multiplex PCR, and its TCRdb copy is limited to in-frame clones, with some not included. V, J and clone size reflect that table, while D and trimming were determined from the DNA. Of more than 85,000 clones listed, over 65% are singletons. The data stem from a study of blood T cell repertoires in COVID-19. The overall study: Whether acute or convalescent, the COVID-19 samples came from the United States, Italy and Spain. PBMCs, B-cell-depleted T cells, or T cells were the source of the cDNA or gDNA that made up the material.

J gave up 5 bases and V 5 bases, and 9 bases lay outside the gene matches. The V gene's germline CDR1 is SGHTA and CDR2 FQGNSA. The CDR3 consists of 16 residues. Sequenced input: peripheral blood. J is TRBJ2-5 and V is TRBV7-2, with TRBD2 matching over 12 bases. The receptor was isolated from a woman older than 75 with acute or convalescent COVID-19. CDR3 region: CASSAVLAGGGETQYF. DNA for the CDR3: TGTGCCAGCAGCGCGGTACTAGCGGGGGGCGGGGAGACCCAGTACTTC.